Included here is one T cell receptor (beta chain) sequence, with context. Germline CDR1 reads MNHEY; CDR2 reads SVGEGT. V lost 4 bases to trimming and J lost 8 bases, with 10 bases between them. CDR3 size: 12 residues. This sample was taken from a study of blood T cell repertoires in COVID-19. Overall study: The United States, Italy and Spain provided the acute and convalescent COVID-19 samples.

Per the study methods: For nucleated cells, counts were estimated from reference gene primer amplification. Repertoires were generated with immunoSEQ multiplex PCR, while TCRdb's copy carries only in-frame clones and drops some. V, J and clone size are those of that table, while D and trimming were read from the DNA. Counted here are 100,000 to 150,000 clones, around 88% occurring once; the ten biggest clones make up around 5%. The TCR sequence derives from a human donor in a cohort sampled during active COVID-19. The sample consisted of peripheral blood. The rearrangement joins TRBV6-2 or TRBV6-3 to TRBJ2-3; possibly TRBD2 for D (6 bases). CDR3 in amino acids: CASSFEAGTQYF. CDR3 nucleotides: TGTGCCAGCAGTTTCGAAGCGGGTACGCAGTATTTT.